This T cell receptor (beta chain) was sequenced for a study of T cells in Graves' hyperthyroidism and ophthalmopathy. The investigators amplified TCR beta CDR3 regions from RNA transcripts. RT-PCR in the first round (using the HTBI primer set) targeted the TCR CDR3. One entry per CDR3 protein results from TCRdb running MiXCR on the multiplex PCR reads. Of about 520,000 distinct CDR3 sequences detected, approximately 25% appear once; the ten largest clones hold about 11%. The germline V gene has CDR1 SGHTA and CDR2 FQGNSA. The ends were cut back, 4 bases at V and 5 bases at J, with 14 bases in the middle. The CDR3 is 15 residues long. Study conclusions and caveats: The model forecast ophthalmopathy, anticipating it by a median about six months before onset. A model of 13 V-J pairs discriminated ophthalmopathy from stable hyperthyroidism. Most thyroid clonotypes expanded above 0.001 appeared in blood too.

This clonotype occurred once. What it binds is not known. This sequence joins TRBV7-2 and TRBJ2-2; D may match TRBD1 or TRBD2 (5 bases each). Sequences were obtained from blood. The source is a woman in her 30s with Graves' ophthalmopathy. Here the CDR3 reads CASSYRDPYTGELFF. The CDR3 DNA is TGTGCCAGCAGCTACCGGGACCCTTATACCGGGGAGCTGTTTTTT.